This T cell receptor (beta chain) was obtained from a study of identical twins' blood T cells. Whole-study context: Roughly 12 libraries, six alpha and six beta, gave some 48 million reads.

TCRdb re-derived calls from the 5' RACE reads in MiXCR, one entry per CDR3 protein. The table records 300,000 to 450,000 distinct CDR3 sequences, roughly 30% of them present only once. Turning to this clonotype: A junction boundary mismatches the germline segment, possibly from a read error.

There are 14 residues in the CDR3. Germline loops: CDR1 DFQATT, CDR2 SNEGSKA (reference sequence). Input material: PBMCs. This receptor was taken from a woman aged 18 to 49 in good health. V is TRBV20-1 and J is TRBJ1-1, with a weak D call TRBD1 (5 bases). The CDR3 loop reads CIARDTRGGTEAFF. The DNA for the CDR3 is TGCATTGCTAGAGATACCCGGGGCGGCACTGAAGCTTTCTTT.